The clone carrying this T cell receptor (beta chain) has a count of ten or more. Its specificity is unknown. Molecular barcoding with unique molecular identifiers was used for the TCRbeta library. Each CDR3 protein gets one entry after TCRdb re-called the PCR reads with MiXCR. This sample has 200,000 or so distinct CDR3 sequences, with around 9.2% found just once. This specimen comes from a study of T-cell reconstitution after alpha-beta-depleted transplantation in children. Regarding the study as a whole: The origin of alpha-beta T cells about two months after transplant was reportedly several hundred expanded graft clones. Counts and diversity of T cells one year after transplant came mostly from newly produced T cells.

CDR3 length equals 15 residues. V was clipped by 6 bases and J by 6 bases, with 17 bases between them. Germline lookup yields CDR1 ENHRY and CDR2 SYGVKD. This chain uses TRBV10-3 with TRBJ2-2; no clear D. The TCR originated in a male patient aged 2-15 years who had a stem cell transplant for acute myeloid leukemia, so the T cells may come from the graft donor. The specimen comprised PBMCs, mostly from graft donor cells, sampled 360 days after TCRalphabeta/CD19-depleted stem cell transplant. The CDR3 DNA sequence: TGTGCCATCAGCCGCGATAGATCCCCCTCCGGGGAGCTGTTTTTT. Amino acid sequence: CAISRDRSPSGELFF.